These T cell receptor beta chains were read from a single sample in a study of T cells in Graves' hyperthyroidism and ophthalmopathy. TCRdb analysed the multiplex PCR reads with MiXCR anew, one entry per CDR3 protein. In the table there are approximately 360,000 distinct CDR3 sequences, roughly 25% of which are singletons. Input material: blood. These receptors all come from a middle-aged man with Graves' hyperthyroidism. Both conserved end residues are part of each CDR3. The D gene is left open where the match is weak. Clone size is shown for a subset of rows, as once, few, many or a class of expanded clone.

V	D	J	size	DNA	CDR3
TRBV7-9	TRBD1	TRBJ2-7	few	TGTGCCAGCAGCTTAGCCCCGGGACAGGGAGCCTACGAGCAGTACTTC	CASSLAPGQGAYEQYF
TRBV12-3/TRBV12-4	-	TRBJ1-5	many	TGTGCCAGCAGTTGGGCGGGATCCGGCAATCAGCCCCAGCATTTT	CASSWAGSGNQPQHF
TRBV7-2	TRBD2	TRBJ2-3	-	TGTGCCAGCAGCTTCTATCCCCCGGGACTAGGCACAGATACGCAGTATTTT	CASSFYPPGLGTDTQYF
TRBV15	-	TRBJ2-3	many	TGTGCCACCAGCAGAGAGACAGGACCCACAGATACGCAGTATTTT	CATSRETGPTDTQYF
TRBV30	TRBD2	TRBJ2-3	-	TGTGCCTGGACCTGGGGGGGAGGCACAGATACGCAGTATTTT	CAWTWGGGTDTQYF
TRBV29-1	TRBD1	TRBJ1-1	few	TGCAGCGTTTACTACAGGGGGGGTGCGGACACTGAAGCTTTCTTT	CSVYYRGGADTEAFF
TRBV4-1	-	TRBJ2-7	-	TGCGCCAGCAGCCAAGAAGACGGGGTGGGATCCTACGAGCAGTACTTC	CASSQEDGVGSYEQYF
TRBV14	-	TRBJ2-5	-	TGTGCCAGCAGCCAAGGGTGGTCGAGGCTTGGTCGAAGAGAGACCCAGTACTTC	CASSQGWSRLGRRETQYF
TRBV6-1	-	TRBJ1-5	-	TGTGCCAGCAGTGAATATGGGTCGGGGGGTAGGAATCAGCCCCAGCATTTT	CASSEYGSGGRNQPQHF
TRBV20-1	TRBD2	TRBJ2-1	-	TGCAGTGCTAGGTTCATGGGGGGGGACGCGGGACCAAATGAGCAGTTCTTC	CSARFMGGDAGPNEQFF
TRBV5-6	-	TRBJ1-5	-	TGTGCCAGCAGCTGGGGCGGGGGAGGTAGCAATCAGCCCCAGCATTTT	CASSWGGGGSNQPQHF
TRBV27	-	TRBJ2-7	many	TGTGCCAGCAGTAGCGGTAGCTCCTACGAGCAGTACTTC	CASSSGSSYEQYF
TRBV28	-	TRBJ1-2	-	TGTGCCAGCAGTTTGGGGGCGGGGACAAAAGGCTACACCTTC	CASSLGAGTKGYTF
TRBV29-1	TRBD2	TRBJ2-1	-	TGCAGCGCGGGACTAGGCTACAATGAGCAGTTCTTC	CSAGLGYNEQFF
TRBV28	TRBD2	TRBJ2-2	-	TGTGCCAGCCGACCGTCCCCTAGCGGGAGTATCGGGGAGCTGTTTTTT	CASRPSPSGSIGELFF
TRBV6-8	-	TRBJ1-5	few	TGTGCCAGCAGTACTCACCCCTCCGCCACAACTAATCAGCCCCAGCATTTT	CASSTHPSATTNQPQHF
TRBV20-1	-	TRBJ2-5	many	TGCAGTGCTCCGCCCCCCTCACAAGAGACCCAGTACTTC	CSAPPPSQETQYF
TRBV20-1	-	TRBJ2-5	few	TGCAGTGCCAGCCGGGACACCCAAGAGACCCAGTACTTC	CSASRDTQETQYF
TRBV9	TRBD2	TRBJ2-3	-	TGTGCCAGCAGCGTCGAAGCGGGAGGGTCAGATACGCAGTATTTT	CASSVEAGGSDTQYF
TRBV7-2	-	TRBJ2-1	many	TGTGCCAGCAGCTTAGGCGACAGGAATGAGCAGTTCTTC	CASSLGDRNEQFF
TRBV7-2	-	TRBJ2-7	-	TGTGCCAGCAGCTTAGCCGCGGGGGCCTCCTACGAGCAGTACTTC	CASSLAAGASYEQYF
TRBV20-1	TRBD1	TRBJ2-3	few	TGCAGTGCCAGGGGGAGAGATACGCAGTATTTT	CSARGRDTQYF
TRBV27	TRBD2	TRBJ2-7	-	TGTGCCAGCTGGACACTAGCGGGAGGATCCTACGAGCAGTACTTC	CASWTLAGGSYEQYF
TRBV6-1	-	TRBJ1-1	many	TGTGCCAGCAAAGGGTGGGGGGCTGAAGCTTTCTTT	CASKGWGAEAFF
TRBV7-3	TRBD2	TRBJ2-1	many	TGTGCCAGCAGCCGGACTAGCGGGAGTACTAATGAGCAGTTCTTC	CASSRTSGSTNEQFF
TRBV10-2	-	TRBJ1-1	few	TGCGCCAGCAGAGACCTAGCGAACACTGAAGCTTTCTTT	CASRDLANTEAFF
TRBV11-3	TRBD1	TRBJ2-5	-	TGTGCCAGCAGCTTAGCCCCCGGGACAGGTGGAGAGACCCAGTACTTC	CASSLAPGTGGETQYF
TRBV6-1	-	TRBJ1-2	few	TGTGCCAGCACCGACAGAAAGAACTATGGCTACACCTTC	CASTDRKNYGYTF
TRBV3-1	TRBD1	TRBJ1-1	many	TGTGCCAGCAGCCAGCCAGGGGGGAACACTGAAGCTTTCTTT	CASSQPGGNTEAFF
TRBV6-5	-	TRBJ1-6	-	TGTGCCAGCAGTTACTCGCCGGGTTTCGATTCACCCTTCCACTTT	CASSYSPGFDSPFHF
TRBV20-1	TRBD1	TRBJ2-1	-	TGCAGTGCTAGAGCCTCAGCTCCGGGACAGGGTGCTTGGAATGAGCAGTTCTTC	CSARASAPGQGAWNEQFF
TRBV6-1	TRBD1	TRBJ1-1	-	TGTGCCAGTAACGACAGGGGTTTTAGCACTGAAGCTTTCTTT	CASNDRGFSTEAFF
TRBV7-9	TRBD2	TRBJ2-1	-	TGTGCCAGCGGCTTAGACGGGGGGAGCTACAATGGGCAGTTCTTC	CASGLDGGSYNGQFF
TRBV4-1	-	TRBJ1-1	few	TGCGCCAGCAGCCAAGAGGGGATGCCTGAAGCTTTCTTT	CASSQEGMPEAFF
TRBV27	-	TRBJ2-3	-	TGTGCCAGCAGTTCCAGACTACCGGGGGCGGCCGCTAGCACAGATACGCAGTATTTT	CASSSRLPGAAASTDTQYF
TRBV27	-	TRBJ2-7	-	TGTGCCAGCAGTTTACAGAGCTCCTACGAGCAGTACTTC	CASSLQSSYEQYF
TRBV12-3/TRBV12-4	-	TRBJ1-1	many	TGTGCCAGCAGTTTGGGGGGAGTGATCACTGAAGCTTTCTTT	CASSLGGVITEAFF
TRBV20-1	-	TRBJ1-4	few	TGCAGTGCGAACACAGGGAGGGAAAAACTGTTTTTT	CSANTGREKLFF
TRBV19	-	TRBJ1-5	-	TGTGCCAGTAGTCTCCGGATCAATCAGCCCCAGCATTTT	CASSLRINQPQHF
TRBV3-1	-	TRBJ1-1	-	TGTGCCAGCAGCCAAGAGGTAGGGTCGGACGCTTTCTTT	CASSQEVGSDAFF
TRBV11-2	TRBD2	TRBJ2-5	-	TGTGCCAGTAGTTGGCGGGAGAGAGAGACCCAGTACTTC	CASSWRERETQYF
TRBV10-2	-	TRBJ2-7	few	TGCGCCAGCAGGAGGGCTTCCTACGAGCAGTACTTC	CASRRASYEQYF
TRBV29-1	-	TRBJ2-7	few	TGCAGCGTTGGGTCCTTATACGAGCAGTACTTC	CSVGSLYEQYF
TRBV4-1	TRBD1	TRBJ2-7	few	TGCGCCAGCAGCCAAGACTCCGGGACAGGGTACGAGCAGTACTTC	CASSQDSGTGYEQYF
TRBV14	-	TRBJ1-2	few	TGTGCCAGCAGCCGGGGACTCTATGGCTACACCTTC	CASSRGLYGYTF